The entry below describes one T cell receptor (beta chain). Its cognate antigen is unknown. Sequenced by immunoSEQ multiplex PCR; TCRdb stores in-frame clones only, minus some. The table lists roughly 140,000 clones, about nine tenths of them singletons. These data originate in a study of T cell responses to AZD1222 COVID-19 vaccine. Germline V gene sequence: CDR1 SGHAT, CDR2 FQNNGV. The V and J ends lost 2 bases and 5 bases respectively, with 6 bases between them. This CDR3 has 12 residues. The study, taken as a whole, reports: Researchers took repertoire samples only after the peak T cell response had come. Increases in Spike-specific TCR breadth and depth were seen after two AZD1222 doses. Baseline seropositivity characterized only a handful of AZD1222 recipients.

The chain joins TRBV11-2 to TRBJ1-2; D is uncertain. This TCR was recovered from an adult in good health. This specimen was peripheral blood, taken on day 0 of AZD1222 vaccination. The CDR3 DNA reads TGTGCCAGCAGCTTAAGCAGTTATGGCTACACCTTC. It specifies CASSLSSYGYTF.